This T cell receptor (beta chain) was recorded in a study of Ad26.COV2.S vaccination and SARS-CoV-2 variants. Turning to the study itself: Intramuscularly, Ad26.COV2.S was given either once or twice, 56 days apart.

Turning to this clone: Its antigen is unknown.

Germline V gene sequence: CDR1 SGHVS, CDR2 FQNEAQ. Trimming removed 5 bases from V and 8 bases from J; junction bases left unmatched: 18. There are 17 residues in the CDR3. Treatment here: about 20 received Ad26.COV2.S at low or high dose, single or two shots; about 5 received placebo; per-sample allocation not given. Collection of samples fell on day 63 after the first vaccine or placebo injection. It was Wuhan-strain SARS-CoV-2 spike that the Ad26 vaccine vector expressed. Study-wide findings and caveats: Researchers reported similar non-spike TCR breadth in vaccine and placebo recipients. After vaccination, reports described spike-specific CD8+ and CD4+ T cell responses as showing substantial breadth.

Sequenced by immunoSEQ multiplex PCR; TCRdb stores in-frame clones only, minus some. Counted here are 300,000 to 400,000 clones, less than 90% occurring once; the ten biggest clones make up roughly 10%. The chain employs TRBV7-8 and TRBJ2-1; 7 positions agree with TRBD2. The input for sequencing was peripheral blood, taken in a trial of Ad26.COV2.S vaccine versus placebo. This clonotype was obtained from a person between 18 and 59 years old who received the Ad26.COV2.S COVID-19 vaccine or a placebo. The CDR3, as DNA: TGTGCCAGCAGCGGCACCCAATATGGCCGGGGGGTGTATGAGCAGTTCTTC. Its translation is CASSGTQYGRGVYEQFF.